The present TCR beta chain was sequenced within a study of shared clonotypes between healthy human individuals. Looking at the study overall: Two female and three male donors aged 18 to 49 were enrolled. Whole-study findings and limits: Only a few donors were included, so the genetic and exposure-history diversity represented was limited.

Roughly 27,000 T cell genomes, or roughly 200 ng DNA, went into the sorted-subset replicate PCRs. This table comes from immunoSEQ multiplex PCR, and its TCRdb copy is limited to in-frame clones, with some not included. The data hold over 2,000,000 clones, with 85% to 95% observed a single time. Germline CDR1 and CDR2: MNHNS and SASEGT. V was cut by 4 bases and J by 0 bases, with 12 bases left in between. The CDR3 has 16 amino acids. CD45RO-negative, CCR7-selected cells formed the naive CD8 fraction, which excluded terminally differentiated effector memory CD45RA+ cells. Points on this clone: Its antigen is unidentified.

This TCR was recovered from a man between 18 and 29 years old in good health. Some clones in this sample may be carry-over from other donors' samples. The chain combines TRBV6-1 with TRBJ1-4; tentative D call: TRBD1 (5 bases). The source material was naive CD8+ T cells from PBMCs. CDR3 loop: CASSGDPGSTNEKLFF. The CDR3 coding sequence is TGTGCCAGCAGTGGTGATCCAGGGTCAACTAATGAAAAACTGTTTTTT.